This TCR beta chain was captured in a study of blood T cell repertoires in COVID-19. Overall study context: From the United States, Italy and Spain came samples of acute and convalescent COVID-19. PBMCs, B-cell-depleted T cells, or T cells provided the cDNA or gDNA that made up the material.

In the authors' workflow: Using reference gene primer amplification, nucleated cell counts were estimated. Clones were read by immunoSEQ multiplex PCR, and TCRdb kept only the in-frame ones, dropping some. The V and J calls and clone size were taken over from that table, and D and trimming were inferred from the DNA. The sample consists of about 150,000 clones, approximately 90% of them appearing once. Enrolled during active infection, Seattle patients were then followed longitudinally. CDR1 is SGHTA and CDR2 is FQGNSA in the germline V gene. V was shortened by 1 base and J by 7 bases, with 13 bases between the two germline ends. The CDR3 is 14 amino acids.

V and J are TRBV7-2 and TRBJ1-2; TRBD1 is a possible D gene (5 bases). Sequencing used peripheral blood. The receptor's source is a young man with COVID-19, enrolled during active disease. The CDR3 region is CASSLERGIGGYTF. The CDR3 DNA follows: TGTGCCAGCAGCTTAGAAAGGGGAATTGGTGGCTACACCTTC.